The rows below give T cell receptor beta chains drawn from one sample of a study of blood T cells in healthy people across ages. TCRdb re-called the 5' RACE reads through MiXCR, storing one row per CDR3 protein. Altogether nearly 800,000 distinct CDR3 sequences are present, 25% being singletons, with the ten largest covering 3% to 4.5%. This sample also belongs to another study, concerning T cells of mothers and their children.

The sequenced sample was blood. Receptors originate from a boy aged 10-17 years in good health. CDR3s include the opening cysteine and the closing phenylalanine or tryptophan. The D gene is left open where the match is weak. Clone size appears in some rows only: once, few, many, or a class for an expanded clone.

TRBJ2-1,.,TRBV14,.,TGTGCCAGCAGCCAAGCTCAACTGGGAGTAGTAATTTACAATGAGCAGTTCTTC,CASSQAQLGVVIYNEQFF
TRBJ2-6,.,TRBV12-3/TRBV12-4,.,TGTGCCAGCAGTTTAGCGCTCGGGGACGGCAGGCCTGGGGCCAACGTCCTGACTTTC,CASSLALGDGRPGANVLTF
TRBJ1-4,.,TRBV12-3/TRBV12-4,.,TGTGCCAGCAGTCGACTGCTGGACAGAGGTAGGGAAAAACTGTTTTTT,CASSRLLDRGREKLFF
TRBJ2-3,many,TRBV28,TRBD2,TGTGCCAGCAGTCCTAGGGCCCGGACAAGGAGACTAGCGGGGGGTAAGCCAGATACGCAGTATTTT,CASSPRARTRRLAGGKPDTQYF
TRBJ2-1,.,TRBV27,TRBD2,TGTGCCAGCAGTTTCGAGCGGGGGGGCTTAAATGAGCAGTTCTTC,CASSFERGGLNEQFF
TRBJ2-1,.,TRBV28,TRBD2,TGTGCCAGCAGTTTCTCGACTAGCGGGAGGCCGTACAATGAGCAGTTCTTC,CASSFSTSGRPYNEQFF
TRBJ1-5,few,TRBV7-9,.,TGTGCCAGCAGCTTACAGCTGGCGGGGGGGAATCAGCCCCAGCATTTT,CASSLQLAGGNQPQHF
TRBJ2-6,.,TRBV20-1,.,TGCAGTGCTAGACCCTATCCCGGGGTCCCGACCTCTGGGGCCAACGTCCTGACTTTC,CSARPYPGVPTSGANVLTF
TRBJ2-7,few,TRBV4-3,TRBD1,TGCGCCAGCAGCCAAGGAGGGGGCGCGTCCTACGAGCAGTACTTC,CASSQGGGASYEQYF
TRBJ2-7,.,TRBV12-3/TRBV12-4,TRBD1,TGTGCCAGCAGTTTATGGGACAGGGTCCACGAGCAGTACTTC,CASSLWDRVHEQYF
TRBJ1-5,.,TRBV12-3/TRBV12-4,.,TGTGCCAGCGGGGGCGCTTGGAATCAGCCCCAGCATTTT,CASGGAWNQPQHF
TRBJ1-2,.,TRBV25-1,.,TGTGCCAGCAGGGGGGTAGGGGAGGATGGCTACACCTTC,CASRGVGEDGYTF
TRBJ2-7,once,TRBV18,.,TGTGCCAGCTCAGGGATCGCGGGCTACGAGCAGTACTTC,CASSGIAGYEQYF
TRBJ1-1,few,TRBV7-9,.,TGTGCCAGCAGCTTAGGAATGGGGTTATCGACTGAAGCTTTCTTT,CASSLGMGLSTEAFF
TRBJ2-6,.,TRBV12-3/TRBV12-4,.,TGTGCCAGCAGTGGCGTTTACGGGGCCAACGTCCTGACTTTC,CASSGVYGANVLTF
TRBJ1-4,.,TRBV20-1,TRBD1,TGCAGTGCTTCCCAGGGGGCGCGTGAAAAACTGTTTTTT,CSASQGAREKLFF
TRBJ2-7,.,TRBV4-1,.,TGCGCCAGCAGCCAAGGGCGGTCAGGGCGATTACACGAGCAGTACTTC,CASSQGRSGRLHEQYF
TRBJ2-2,.,TRBV29-1,TRBD2,TGCAGCGTAGAAACTAGCGGGAGGGCCCCCGGGGAGCTGTTTTTT,CSVETSGRAPGELFF
TRBJ1-5,.,TRBV7-9,.,TGTGCCAGCAGCCCGGGACCGAATAGCAATCAGCCCCAGCATTTT,CASSPGPNSNQPQHF
TRBJ2-1,.,TRBV24-1,TRBD2,TGTGCCACCAGCGGGACTAGCGCCAATGAGCAGTTCTTC,CATSGTSANEQFF
TRBJ2-7,.,TRBV28,TRBD2,TGTGCCAGCAGTTTGGGGACTAGCGGCGACGAGCAGTACTTC,CASSLGTSGDEQYF
TRBJ1-2,few,TRBV3-1,.,TGTGCCAGCAGCCAAGAGAGTACGGGGGAGAATAATGGCTACACCTTC,CASSQESTGENNGYTF
TRBJ1-2,few,TRBV5-1,TRBD1,TGCGCCAGCAGCTTCGAGGGACAGGGGACCTCCGATGGCTACACCTTC,CASSFEGQGTSDGYTF
TRBJ2-1,.,TRBV20-1,.,TGCAGTGCTAGAGATTCGGGAAATGAGCAGTTCTTC,CSARDSGNEQFF
TRBJ2-1,.,TRBV6-2/TRBV6-3,TRBD2,TGTGCCAGCAGTTACTCGGGACTAGCGGGAGGGCAATACAATGAGCAGTTCTTC,CASSYSGLAGGQYNEQFF
TRBJ2-3,.,TRBV20-1,.,TGCAGTGCTAGAGTTAAAGGACTCGGTGGGTTTTCAGATACGCAGTATTTT,CSARVKGLGGFSDTQYF
TRBJ2-5,few,TRBV28,.,TGTGCCAGCAGTTTAGCGGCTCCCGAGACCCAGTACTTC,CASSLAAPETQYF
TRBJ1-1,.,TRBV7-2,.,TGTGCCAGCAGTCAGGGTTCTCCCAAGACTGAAGCTTTCTTT,CASSQGSPKTEAFF
TRBJ1-1,.,TRBV6-5,TRBD1,TGTGCCAGCAGCCCACAGGGGTCTGAAGCTTTCTTT,CASSPQGSEAFF
TRBJ2-7,.,TRBV28,TRBD1,TGTGCCAGCAGTCTGAAGGACAGGGTCTACGAGCAGTACTTC,CASSLKDRVYEQYF
TRBJ2-5,few,TRBV12-3/TRBV12-4,TRBD2,TGTGCCAGCAGTTTAGTCCCGGGACTAGCGGGGACCTTGGAGACCCAGTACTTC,CASSLVPGLAGTLETQYF
TRBJ2-3,.,TRBV28,TRBD2,TGTGCCAGCAGTTCCGGGACTAGCGGGAGCGATACGCAGTATTTT,CASSSGTSGSDTQYF
TRBJ1-1,.,TRBV3-1,.,TGTGCCAGCAGCCAAGTCGGCGTTCTGAACACTGAAGCTTTCTTT,CASSQVGVLNTEAFF
TRBJ2-7,.,TRBV20-1,.,TGCAGTGCTCCCGCCCACTCCTACGAGCAGTACTTC,CSAPAHSYEQYF
TRBJ2-7,few,TRBV5-5,.,TGTGCCAGCAGCTTGGGCCCTTCTTATACCTACGAGCAGTACTTC,CASSLGPSYTYEQYF
TRBJ1-2,few,TRBV10-2,.,TGCGCCAGCAGTGAGTCGGCGTATGGCTACACCTTC,CASSESAYGYTF
TRBJ2-7,.,TRBV21-1,.,TGTGCCAGCAGCAAAGCGGAGACAGGAGTCCGAGAGCAGTACTTC,CASSKAETGVREQYF
TRBJ2-6,few,TRBV29-1,.,TGCAGCGCCCTTGAAATCTCTGGGGCCAACGTCCTGACTTTC,CSALEISGANVLTF
TRBJ2-1,few,TRBV28,TRBD1,TGTGCCAGCAGCACACCCGGGACAGGGGAGGTGAGGGAGCAGTTCTTC,CASSTPGTGEVREQFF
TRBJ2-2,.,TRBV5-1,TRBD1,TGCGCCAGCAGCTTGCGAGGGGGCTTCACCGGGGAGCTGTTTTTT,CASSLRGGFTGELFF
TRBJ2-1,.,TRBV6-4,.,TGTGCCAGCAGCCCCATTGGGGGAGTTAACTCCTACAATGAGCAGTTCTTC,CASSPIGGVNSYNEQFF
TRBJ2-5,many,TRBV7-3,TRBD1,TGTGCCAGCAGCCTGGACAGGGTCGTGGGCACCCAGTACTTC,CASSLDRVVGTQYF
TRBJ2-3,few,TRBV7-3,.,TGTGCCAGCAGCTCGCTGGGGGGTACCACAGATACGCAGTATTTT,CASSSLGGTTDTQYF
TRBJ2-1,.,TRBV20-1,.,TGCAGTGCCCTATCGGGAGTAGGCTACAATGAGCAGTTCTTC,CSALSGVGYNEQFF
TRBJ2-7,.,TRBV4-3,.,TGCGCCAGCAGCCAAGATTTTCCTACCGAGCAGTACTTC,CASSQDFPTEQYF
TRBJ2-1,many,TRBV4-3,.,TGCGCCAGCAGCCAGGGGACTTACAATGAGCAGTTCTTC,CASSQGTYNEQFF